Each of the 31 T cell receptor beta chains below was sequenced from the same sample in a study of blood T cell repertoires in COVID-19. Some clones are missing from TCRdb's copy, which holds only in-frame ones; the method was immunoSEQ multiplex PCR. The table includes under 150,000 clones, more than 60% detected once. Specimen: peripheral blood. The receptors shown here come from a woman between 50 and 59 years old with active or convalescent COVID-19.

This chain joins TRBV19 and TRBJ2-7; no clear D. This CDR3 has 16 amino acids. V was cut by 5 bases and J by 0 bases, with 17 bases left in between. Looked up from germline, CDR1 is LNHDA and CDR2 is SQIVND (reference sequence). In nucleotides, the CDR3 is TGTGCCAGTAGTTCGTCAGACACATCACGCTCCTACGAGCAGTACTTC. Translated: CASSSSDTSRSYEQYF.

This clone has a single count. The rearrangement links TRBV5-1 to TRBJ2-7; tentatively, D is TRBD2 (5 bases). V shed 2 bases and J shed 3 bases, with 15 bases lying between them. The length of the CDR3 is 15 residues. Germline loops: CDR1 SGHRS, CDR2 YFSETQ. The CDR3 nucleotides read TGCGCCAGCAGCTTCGGCGCTAGCAGTAACTACGAGCAGTACTTC. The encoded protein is CASSFGASSNYEQYF.

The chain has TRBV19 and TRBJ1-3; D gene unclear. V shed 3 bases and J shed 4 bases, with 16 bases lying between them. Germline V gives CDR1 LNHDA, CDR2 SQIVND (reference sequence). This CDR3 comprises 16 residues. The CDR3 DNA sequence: TGTGCCAGTAGTATCCGTTCGGGGTCCCCGGGAAACACCATATATTTT. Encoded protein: CASSIRSGSPGNTIYF.

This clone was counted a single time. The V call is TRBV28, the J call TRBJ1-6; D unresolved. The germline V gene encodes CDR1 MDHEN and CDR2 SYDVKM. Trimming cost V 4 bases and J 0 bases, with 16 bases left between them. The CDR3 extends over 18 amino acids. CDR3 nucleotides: TGTGCCAGCAGTTCATATGCAGTCCGGGGCTCCTATAATTCACCCCTCCACTTT. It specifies CASSSYAVRGSYNSPLHF.

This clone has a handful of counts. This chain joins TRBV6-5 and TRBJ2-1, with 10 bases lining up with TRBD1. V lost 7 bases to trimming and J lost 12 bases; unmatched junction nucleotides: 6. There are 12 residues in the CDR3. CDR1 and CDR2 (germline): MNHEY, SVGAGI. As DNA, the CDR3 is TGTGCCAGCATCCGGGACAGGGGTCGGCAGTTCTTC. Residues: CASIRDRGRQFF.

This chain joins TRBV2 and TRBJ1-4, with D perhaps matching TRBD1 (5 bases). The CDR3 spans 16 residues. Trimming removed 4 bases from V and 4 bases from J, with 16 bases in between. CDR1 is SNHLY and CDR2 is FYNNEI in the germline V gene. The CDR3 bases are TGTGCCAGCAGTGTGCAGGGAGGGAGAGTTAATGAAAAACTGTTTTTT. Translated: CASSVQGGRVNEKLFF.

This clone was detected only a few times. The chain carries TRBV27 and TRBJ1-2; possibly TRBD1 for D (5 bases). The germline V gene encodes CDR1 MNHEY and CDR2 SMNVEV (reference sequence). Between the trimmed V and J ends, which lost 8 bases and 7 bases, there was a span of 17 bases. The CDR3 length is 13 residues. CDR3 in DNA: TGTGCCAGCGGAGCTCAGGGTAGATCTGGCTACACCTTC. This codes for CASGAQGRSGYTF.

This CDR3 is CASSLSGRVTEAFF. The CDR3 DNA reads as TGTGCCAGCAGCCTATCGGGCAGGGTGACTGAAGCTTTCTTT. V is TRBV7-9 and J is TRBJ1-1, with a possible D match to TRBD1 (5 bases). The CDR3 totals 14 residues. V lost 5 bases, J lost 5 bases, and 15 bases lay in between. Germline values: CDR1 SEHNR, CDR2 FQNEAQ (reference sequence).

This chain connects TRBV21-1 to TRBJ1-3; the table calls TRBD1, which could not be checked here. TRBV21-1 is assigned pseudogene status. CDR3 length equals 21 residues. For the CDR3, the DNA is TGTGCCAGCAGCCACCAAAAGGTTTGGGACACACTACTCCCAACTGGAAACACCATATATTTT. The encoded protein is CASSHQKVWDTLLPTGNTIYF.

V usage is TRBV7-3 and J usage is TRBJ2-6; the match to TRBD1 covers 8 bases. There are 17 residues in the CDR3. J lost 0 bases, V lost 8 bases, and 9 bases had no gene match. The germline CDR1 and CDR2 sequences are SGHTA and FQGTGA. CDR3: CASHPTGENSGANVLTF. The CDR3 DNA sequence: TGTGCCAGCCATCCGACAGGGGAAAACTCTGGGGCCAACGTCCTGACTTTC.

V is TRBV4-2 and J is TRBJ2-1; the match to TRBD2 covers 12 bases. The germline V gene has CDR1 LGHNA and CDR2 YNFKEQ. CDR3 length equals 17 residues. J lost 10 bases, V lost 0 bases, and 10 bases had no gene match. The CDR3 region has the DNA TGTGCCAGCAGCCAAGATCCCCTAGCGGGGGGGGCTAAGGAGCAGTTCTTC. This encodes CASSQDPLAGGAKEQFF.

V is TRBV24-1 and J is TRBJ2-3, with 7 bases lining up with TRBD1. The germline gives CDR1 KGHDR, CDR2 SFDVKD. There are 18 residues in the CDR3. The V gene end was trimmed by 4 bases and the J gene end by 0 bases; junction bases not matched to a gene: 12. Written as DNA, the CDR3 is TGTGCCACCAGTGACTCAGGGGGAGTATTCACTAGCACAGATACGCAGTATTTT. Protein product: CATSDSGGVFTSTDTQYF.

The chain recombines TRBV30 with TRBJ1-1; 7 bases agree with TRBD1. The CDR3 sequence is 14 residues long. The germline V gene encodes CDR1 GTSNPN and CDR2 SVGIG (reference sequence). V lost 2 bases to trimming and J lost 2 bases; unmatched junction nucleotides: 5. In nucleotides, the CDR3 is TGTGCCTGGAGTTGGACAGGAGACAACACTGAAGCTTTCTTT. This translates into CAWSWTGDNTEAFF.

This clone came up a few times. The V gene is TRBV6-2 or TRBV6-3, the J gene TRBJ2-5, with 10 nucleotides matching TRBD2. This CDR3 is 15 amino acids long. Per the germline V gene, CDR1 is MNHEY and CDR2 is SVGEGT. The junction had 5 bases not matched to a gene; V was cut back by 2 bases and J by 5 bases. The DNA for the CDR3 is TGTGCCAGCAGTTACGGTGGGACTAGCGTCGAGACCCAGTACTTC. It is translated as CASSYGGTSVETQYF.

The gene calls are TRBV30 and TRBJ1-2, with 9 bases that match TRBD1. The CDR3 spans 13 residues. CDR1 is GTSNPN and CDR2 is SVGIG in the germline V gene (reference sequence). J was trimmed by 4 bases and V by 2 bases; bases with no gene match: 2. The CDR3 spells CAWSTGGPYGYTF. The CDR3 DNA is TGTGCCTGGAGTACAGGGGGCCCCTATGGCTACACCTTC.

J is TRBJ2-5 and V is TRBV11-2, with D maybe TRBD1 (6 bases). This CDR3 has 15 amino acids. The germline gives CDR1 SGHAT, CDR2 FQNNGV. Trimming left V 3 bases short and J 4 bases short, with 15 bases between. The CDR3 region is CASSFNGQSAETQYF. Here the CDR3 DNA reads TGTGCCAGCAGCTTTAACGGACAGTCGGCAGAGACCCAGTACTTC.

CDR3 loop: CASSKGGGGGMADTQYF. The DNA of the CDR3 is TGTGCCAGCAGCAAAGGCGGGGGCGGGGGGATGGCAGATACGCAGTATTTT. The chain carries TRBV21-1 and TRBJ2-3; whether TRBD2, the table's D call, matches the DNA was not checked. TRBV21-1 is reported as a pseudogene. The CDR3 loop spans 17 amino acids.

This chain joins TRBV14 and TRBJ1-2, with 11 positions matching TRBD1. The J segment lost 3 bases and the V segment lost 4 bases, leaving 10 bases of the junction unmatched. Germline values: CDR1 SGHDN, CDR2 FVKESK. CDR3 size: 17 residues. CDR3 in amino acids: CASSPVDRGPSDYGYTF. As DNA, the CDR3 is TGTGCCAGCAGCCCGGTGGACAGGGGGCCGTCGGACTATGGCTACACCTTC.

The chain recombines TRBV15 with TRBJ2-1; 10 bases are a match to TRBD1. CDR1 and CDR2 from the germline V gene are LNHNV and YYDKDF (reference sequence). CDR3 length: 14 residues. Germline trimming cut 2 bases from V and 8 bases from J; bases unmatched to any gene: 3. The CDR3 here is CATSRLTGGDEQFF. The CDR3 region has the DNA TGTGCCACCAGCAGACTGACAGGGGGCGATGAGCAGTTCTTC.

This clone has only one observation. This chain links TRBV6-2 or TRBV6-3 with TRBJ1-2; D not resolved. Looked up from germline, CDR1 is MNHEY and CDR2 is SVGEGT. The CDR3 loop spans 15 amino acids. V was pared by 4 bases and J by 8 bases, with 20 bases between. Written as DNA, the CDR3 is TGTGCCAGCAGTTCCCAACTCGGAGGGCTGGGAGGCTACACCTTC. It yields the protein CASSSQLGGLGGYTF.

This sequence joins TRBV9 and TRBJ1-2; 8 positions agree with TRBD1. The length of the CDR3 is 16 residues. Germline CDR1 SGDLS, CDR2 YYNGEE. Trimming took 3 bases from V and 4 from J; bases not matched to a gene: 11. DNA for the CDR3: TGTGCCAGCAGCGGCCTAACAGGGGGATTAACCTATGGCTACACCTTC. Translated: CASSGLTGGLTYGYTF.

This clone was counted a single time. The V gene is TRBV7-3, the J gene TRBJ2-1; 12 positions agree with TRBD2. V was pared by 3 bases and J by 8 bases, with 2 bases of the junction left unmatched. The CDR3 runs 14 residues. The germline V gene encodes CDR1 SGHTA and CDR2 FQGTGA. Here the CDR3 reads CASSLTSGSDEQFF. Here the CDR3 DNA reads TGTGCCAGCAGCTTGACTAGCGGGAGTGATGAGCAGTTCTTC.

CDR3 residues: CASSRGHDEQYF. CDR3 nucleotide sequence: TGTGCCAGCAGTCGCGGACATGACGAGCAGTACTTC. V is TRBV6-2 or TRBV6-3 and J is TRBJ2-7; D might be TRBD1 (5 bases). The V gene lost 5 bases and the J gene lost 5 bases, with 10 bases spanning the gap. The CDR3 runs to 12 residues. The germline CDR1 and CDR2 sequences are MNHEY and SVGEGT.

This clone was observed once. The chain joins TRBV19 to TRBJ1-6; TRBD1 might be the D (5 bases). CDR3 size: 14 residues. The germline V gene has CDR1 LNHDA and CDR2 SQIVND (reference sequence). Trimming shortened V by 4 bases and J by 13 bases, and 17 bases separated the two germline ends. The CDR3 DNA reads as TGTGCCAGTAGTACACGCGGGGGAACCTCGCCCCTCCACTTT. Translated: CASSTRGGTSPLHF.

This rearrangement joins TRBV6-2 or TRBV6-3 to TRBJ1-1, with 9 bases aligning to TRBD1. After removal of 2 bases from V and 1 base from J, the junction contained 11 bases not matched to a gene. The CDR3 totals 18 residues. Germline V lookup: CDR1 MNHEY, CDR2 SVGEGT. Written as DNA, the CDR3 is TGTGCCAGCAGTTACCTACAGGGGGCACTTTATGAGAACACTGAAGCTTTCTTT. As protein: CASSYLQGALYENTEAFF.

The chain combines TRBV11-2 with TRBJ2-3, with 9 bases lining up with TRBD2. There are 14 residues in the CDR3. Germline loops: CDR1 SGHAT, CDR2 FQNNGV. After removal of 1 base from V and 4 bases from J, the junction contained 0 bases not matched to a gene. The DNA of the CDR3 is TGTGCCAGCAGCTTAGGACTAGCGGCAGATACGCAGTATTTT. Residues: CASSLGLAADTQYF.

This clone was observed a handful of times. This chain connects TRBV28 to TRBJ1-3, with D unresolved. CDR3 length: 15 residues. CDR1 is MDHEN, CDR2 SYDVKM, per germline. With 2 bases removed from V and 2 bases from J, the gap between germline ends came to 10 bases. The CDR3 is CASSLNVRAGNTIYF. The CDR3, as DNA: TGTGCCAGCAGTTTAAACGTCCGGGCTGGAAACACCATATATTTT.

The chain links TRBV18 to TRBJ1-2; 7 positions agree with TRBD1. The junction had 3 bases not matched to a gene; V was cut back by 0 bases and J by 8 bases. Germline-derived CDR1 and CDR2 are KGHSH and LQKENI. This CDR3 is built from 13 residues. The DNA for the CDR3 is TGTGCCAGCTCACCACCCGACAGGGAGGGCTACACCTTC. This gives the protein CASSPPDREGYTF.

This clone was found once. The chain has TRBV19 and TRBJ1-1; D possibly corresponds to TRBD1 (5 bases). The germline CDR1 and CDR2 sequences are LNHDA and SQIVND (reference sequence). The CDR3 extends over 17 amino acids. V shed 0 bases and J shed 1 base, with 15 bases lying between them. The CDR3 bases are TGTGCCAGTAGTATAGATCGAGAAAGGGGTCAGAACACTGAAGCTTTCTTT. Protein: CASSIDRERGQNTEAFF.

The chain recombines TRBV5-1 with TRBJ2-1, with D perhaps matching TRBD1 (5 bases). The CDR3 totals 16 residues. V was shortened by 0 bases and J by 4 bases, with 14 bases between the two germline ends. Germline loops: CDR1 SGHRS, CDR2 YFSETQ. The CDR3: CASSLEFGAEYNEQFF. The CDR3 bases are TGCGCCAGCAGCTTGGAGTTTGGGGCTGAGTACAATGAGCAGTTCTTC.

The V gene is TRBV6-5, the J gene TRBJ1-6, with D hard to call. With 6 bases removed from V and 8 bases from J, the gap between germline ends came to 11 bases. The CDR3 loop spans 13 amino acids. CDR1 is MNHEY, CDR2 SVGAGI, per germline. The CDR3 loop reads CASRGGNHSPLHF. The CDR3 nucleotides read TGTGCCAGCAGAGGCGGGAACCATTCACCCCTCCACTTT.